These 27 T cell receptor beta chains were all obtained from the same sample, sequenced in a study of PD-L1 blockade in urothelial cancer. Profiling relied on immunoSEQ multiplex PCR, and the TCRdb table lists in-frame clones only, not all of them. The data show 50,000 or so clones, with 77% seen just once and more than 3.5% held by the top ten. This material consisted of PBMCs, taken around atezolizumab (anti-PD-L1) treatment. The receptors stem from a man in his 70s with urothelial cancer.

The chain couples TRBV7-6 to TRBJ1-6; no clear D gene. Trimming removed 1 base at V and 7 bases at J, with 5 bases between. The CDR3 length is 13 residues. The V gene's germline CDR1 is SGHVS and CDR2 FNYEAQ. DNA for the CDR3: TGTGCCAGCAGCTTAGGAGCCAATTCACCCCTCCACTTT. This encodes CASSLGANSPLHF. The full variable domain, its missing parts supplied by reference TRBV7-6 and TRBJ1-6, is GAGVSQSPRYKVTKRGQDVALRCDPISGHVSLYWYRQALGQGPEFLTYFNYEAQQDKSGLPNDRFSAERPEGSISTLTIQRTEQRDSAMYRCASSLGANSPLHFGNGTRLTVT.

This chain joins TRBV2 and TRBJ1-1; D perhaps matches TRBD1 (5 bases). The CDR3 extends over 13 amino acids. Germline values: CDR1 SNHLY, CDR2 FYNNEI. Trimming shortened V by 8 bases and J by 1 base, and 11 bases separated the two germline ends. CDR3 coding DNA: TGTGCCAGCGGCCGGGGGTCGAACACTGAAGCTTTCTTT. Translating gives CASGRGSNTEAFF.

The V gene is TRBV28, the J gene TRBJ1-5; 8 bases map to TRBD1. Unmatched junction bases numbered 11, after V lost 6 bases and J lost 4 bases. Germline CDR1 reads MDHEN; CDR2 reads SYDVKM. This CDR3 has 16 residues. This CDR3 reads CASRSSTGAPNQPQHF. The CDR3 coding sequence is TGTGCCAGCAGGTCATCGACAGGGGCGCCGAATCAGCCCCAGCATTTT. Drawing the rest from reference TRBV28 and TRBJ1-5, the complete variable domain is DVKVTQSSRYLVKRTGEKVFLECVQDMDHENMFWYRQDPGLGLRLIYFSYDVKMKEKGDIPEGYSVSREKKERFSLILESASTNQTSMYLCASRSSTGAPNQPQHFGDGTRLSIL.

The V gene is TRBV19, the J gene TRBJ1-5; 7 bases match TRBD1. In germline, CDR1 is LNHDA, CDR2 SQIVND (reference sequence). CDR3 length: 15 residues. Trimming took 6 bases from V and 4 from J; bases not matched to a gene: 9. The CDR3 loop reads CASRPQGLRNQPQHF. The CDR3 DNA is TGTGCCAGTAGACCACAGGGGCTGAGGAATCAGCCCCAGCATTTT. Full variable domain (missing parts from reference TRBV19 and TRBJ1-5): DGGITQSPKYLFRKEGQNVTLSCEQNLNHDAMYWYRQDPGQGLRLIYYSQIVNDFQKGDIAEGYSVSREKKESFPLTVTSAQKNPTAFYLCASRPQGLRNQPQHFGDGTRLSIL.

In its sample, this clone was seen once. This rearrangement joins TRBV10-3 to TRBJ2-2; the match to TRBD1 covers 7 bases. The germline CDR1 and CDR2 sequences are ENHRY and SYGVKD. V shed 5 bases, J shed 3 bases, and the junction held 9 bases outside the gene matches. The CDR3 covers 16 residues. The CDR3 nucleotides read TGTGCCATCAGTCAAAAGAGTACAGGGGACACCGGGGAGCTGTTTTTT. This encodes CAISQKSTGDTGELFF.

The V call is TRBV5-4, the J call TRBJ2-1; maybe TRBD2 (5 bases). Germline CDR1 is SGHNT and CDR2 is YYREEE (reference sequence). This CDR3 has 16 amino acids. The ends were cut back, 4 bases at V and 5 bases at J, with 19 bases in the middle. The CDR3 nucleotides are TGTGCCAGCAGCCCAACCCTTATAGGACTGGACAATGAGCAGTTCTTC. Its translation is CASSPTLIGLDNEQFF.

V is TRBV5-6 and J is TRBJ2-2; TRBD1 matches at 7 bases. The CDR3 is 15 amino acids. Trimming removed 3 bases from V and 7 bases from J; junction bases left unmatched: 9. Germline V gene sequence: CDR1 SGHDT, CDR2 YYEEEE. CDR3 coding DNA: TGTGCCAGCAGCTGGCTCCCGACAGGGATCGGGGAGCTGTTTTTT. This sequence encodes CASSWLPTGIGELFF.

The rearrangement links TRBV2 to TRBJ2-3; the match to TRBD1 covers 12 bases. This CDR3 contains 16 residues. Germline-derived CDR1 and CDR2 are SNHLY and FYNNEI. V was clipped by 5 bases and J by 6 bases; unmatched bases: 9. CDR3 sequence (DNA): TGTGCCAGCAGTCGATTGGGGACAGGGGGCGCGGATACGCAGTATTTT. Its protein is CASSRLGTGGADTQYF.

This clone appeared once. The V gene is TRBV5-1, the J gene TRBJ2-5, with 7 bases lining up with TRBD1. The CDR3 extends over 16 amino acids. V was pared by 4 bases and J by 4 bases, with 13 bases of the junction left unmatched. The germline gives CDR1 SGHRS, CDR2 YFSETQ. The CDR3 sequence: CASSVTPTGVGETQYF. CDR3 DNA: TGCGCCAGCAGCGTTACACCAACAGGGGTGGGAGAGACCCAGTACTTC. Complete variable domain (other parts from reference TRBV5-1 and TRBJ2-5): KAGVTQTPRYLIKTRGQQVTLSCSPISGHRSVSWYQQTPGQGLQFLFEYFSETQRNKGNFPGRFSGRQFSNSRSEMNVSTLELGDSALYLCASSVTPTGVGETQYFGPGTRLLVL.

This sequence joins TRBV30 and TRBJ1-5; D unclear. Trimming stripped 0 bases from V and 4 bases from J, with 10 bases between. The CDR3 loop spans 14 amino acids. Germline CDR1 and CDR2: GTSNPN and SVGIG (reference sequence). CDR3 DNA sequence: TGTGCCTGGAGTGTAGGAGGGAATAATCAGCCCCAGCATTTT. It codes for CAWSVGGNNQPQHF.

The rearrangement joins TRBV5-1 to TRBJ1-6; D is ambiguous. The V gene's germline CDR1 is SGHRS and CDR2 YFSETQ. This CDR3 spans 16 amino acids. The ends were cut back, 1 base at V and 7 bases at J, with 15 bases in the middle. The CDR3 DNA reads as TGCGCCAGCAGCTTGAAACGGGATCGGTACAATTCACCCCTCCACTTT. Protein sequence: CASSLKRDRYNSPLHF.

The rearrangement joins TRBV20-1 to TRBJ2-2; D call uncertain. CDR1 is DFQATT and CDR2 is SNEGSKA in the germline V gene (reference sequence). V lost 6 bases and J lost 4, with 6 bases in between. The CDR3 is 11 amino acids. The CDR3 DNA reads TGCAGTGCCGAGAGCACCGGGGAGCTGTTTTTT. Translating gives CSAESTGELFF.

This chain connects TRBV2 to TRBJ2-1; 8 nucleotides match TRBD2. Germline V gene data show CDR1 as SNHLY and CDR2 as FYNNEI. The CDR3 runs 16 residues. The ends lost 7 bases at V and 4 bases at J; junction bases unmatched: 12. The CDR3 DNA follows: TGTGCCAGCACTCTTCAGGCAGCGGGAGCATACAATGAGCAGTTCTTC. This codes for CASTLQAAGAYNEQFF.

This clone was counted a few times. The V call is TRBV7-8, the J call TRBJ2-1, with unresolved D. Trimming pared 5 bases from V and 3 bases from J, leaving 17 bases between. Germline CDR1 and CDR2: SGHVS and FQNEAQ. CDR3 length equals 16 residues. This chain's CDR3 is CASSKIQTRVYNEQFF. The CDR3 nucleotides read TGTGCCAGCAGCAAAATCCAGACCCGGGTCTACAATGAGCAGTTCTTC.

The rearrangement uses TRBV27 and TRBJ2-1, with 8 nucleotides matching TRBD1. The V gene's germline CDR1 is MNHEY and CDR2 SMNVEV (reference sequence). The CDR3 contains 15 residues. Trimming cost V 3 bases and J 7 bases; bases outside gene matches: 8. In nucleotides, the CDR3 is TGTGCCAGCAGTTTGTCGCAGGGGGCAAGGAATGAGCAGTTCTTC. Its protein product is CASSLSQGARNEQFF.

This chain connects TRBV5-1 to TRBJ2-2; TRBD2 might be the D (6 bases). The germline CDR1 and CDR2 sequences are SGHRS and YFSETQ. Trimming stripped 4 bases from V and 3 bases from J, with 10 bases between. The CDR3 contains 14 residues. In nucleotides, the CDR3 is TGCGCCAGCAGCCTCGGGACTTACACCGGGGAGCTGTTTTTT. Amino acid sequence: CASSLGTYTGELFF.

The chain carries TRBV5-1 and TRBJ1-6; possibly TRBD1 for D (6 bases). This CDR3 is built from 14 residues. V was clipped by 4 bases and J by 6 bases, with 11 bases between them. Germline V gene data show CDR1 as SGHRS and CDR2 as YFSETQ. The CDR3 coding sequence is TGCGCCAGCAGCCCGACAGGCCCTAATTCACCCCTCCACTTT. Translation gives CASSPTGPNSPLHF.

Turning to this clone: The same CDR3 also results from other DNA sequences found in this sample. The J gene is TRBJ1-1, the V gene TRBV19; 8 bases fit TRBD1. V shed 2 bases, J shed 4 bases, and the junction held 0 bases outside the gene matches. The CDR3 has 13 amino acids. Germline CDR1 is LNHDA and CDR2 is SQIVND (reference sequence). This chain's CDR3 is CASSITGGTEAFF. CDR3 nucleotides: TGTGCCAGTAGTATAACAGGGGGCACTGAAGCTTTCTTT.

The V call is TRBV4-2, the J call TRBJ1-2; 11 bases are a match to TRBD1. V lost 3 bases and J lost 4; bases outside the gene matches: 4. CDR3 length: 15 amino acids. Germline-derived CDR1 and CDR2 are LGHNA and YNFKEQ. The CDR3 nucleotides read TGTGCCAGCAGCCAGGAGGGGACAGGGGGCTATGGCTACACCTTC. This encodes CASSQEGTGGYGYTF.

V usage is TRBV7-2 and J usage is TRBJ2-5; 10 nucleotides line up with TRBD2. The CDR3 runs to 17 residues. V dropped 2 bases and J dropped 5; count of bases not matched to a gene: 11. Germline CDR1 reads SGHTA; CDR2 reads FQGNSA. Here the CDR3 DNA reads TGTGCCAGCAGCTTATTGAGGTCTAGCGGGAGTACTGAGACCCAGTACTTC. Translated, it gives CASSLLRSSGSTETQYF.

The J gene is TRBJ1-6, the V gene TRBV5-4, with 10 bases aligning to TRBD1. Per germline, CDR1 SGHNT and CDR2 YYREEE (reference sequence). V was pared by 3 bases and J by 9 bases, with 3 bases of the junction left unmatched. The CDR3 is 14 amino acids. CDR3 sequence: CASSWDRGGSPLHF. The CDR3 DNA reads TGTGCCAGCAGCTGGGACAGGGGTGGTTCACCCCTCCACTTT.

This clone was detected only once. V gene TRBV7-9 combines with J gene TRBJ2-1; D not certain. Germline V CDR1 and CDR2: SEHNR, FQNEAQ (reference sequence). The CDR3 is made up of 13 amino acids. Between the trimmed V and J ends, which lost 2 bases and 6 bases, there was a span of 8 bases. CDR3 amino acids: CASSLLSGNEQFF. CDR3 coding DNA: TGTGCCAGCAGCTTACTTAGTGGCAATGAGCAGTTCTTC.

The CDR3 DNA is TGCGCCAGCAGCTTCGGGACATATAGCACAGATACGCAGTATTTT. Its translation: CASSFGTYSTDTQYF. The chain links TRBV5-1 to TRBJ2-3; weak D call: TRBD1 (6 bases). Per the germline V gene, CDR1 is SGHRS and CDR2 is YFSETQ. V lost 2 bases and J lost 0, with 10 bases in between. The CDR3 totals 15 residues.

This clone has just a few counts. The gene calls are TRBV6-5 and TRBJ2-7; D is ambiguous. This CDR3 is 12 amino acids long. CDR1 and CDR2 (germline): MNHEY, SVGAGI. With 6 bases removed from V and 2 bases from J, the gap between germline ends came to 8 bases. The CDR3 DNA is TGTGCCAGCAGCTCCCCCGCCTACGAGCAGTACTTC. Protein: CASSSPAYEQYF.

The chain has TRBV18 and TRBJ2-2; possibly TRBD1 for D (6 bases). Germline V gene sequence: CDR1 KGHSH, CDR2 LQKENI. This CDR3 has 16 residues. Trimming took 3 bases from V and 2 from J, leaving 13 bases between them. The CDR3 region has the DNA TGTGCCAGCTCACCTGCTTGGACAGCCAACACCGGGGAGCTGTTTTTT. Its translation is CASSPAWTANTGELFF.

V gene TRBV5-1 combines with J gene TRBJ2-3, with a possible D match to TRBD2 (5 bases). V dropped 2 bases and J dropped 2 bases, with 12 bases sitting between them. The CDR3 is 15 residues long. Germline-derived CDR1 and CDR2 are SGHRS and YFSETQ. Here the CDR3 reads CASSLASQFTDTQYF. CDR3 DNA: TGCGCCAGCAGCTTAGCTAGCCAATTCACAGATACGCAGTATTTT.

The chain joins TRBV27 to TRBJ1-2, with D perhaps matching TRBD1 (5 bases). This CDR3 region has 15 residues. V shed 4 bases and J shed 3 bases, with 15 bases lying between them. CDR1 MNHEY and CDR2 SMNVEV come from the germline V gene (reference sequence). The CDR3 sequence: CASSSVFQGDYGYTF. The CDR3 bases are TGTGCCAGCAGTTCCGTCTTTCAGGGCGACTATGGCTACACCTTC.